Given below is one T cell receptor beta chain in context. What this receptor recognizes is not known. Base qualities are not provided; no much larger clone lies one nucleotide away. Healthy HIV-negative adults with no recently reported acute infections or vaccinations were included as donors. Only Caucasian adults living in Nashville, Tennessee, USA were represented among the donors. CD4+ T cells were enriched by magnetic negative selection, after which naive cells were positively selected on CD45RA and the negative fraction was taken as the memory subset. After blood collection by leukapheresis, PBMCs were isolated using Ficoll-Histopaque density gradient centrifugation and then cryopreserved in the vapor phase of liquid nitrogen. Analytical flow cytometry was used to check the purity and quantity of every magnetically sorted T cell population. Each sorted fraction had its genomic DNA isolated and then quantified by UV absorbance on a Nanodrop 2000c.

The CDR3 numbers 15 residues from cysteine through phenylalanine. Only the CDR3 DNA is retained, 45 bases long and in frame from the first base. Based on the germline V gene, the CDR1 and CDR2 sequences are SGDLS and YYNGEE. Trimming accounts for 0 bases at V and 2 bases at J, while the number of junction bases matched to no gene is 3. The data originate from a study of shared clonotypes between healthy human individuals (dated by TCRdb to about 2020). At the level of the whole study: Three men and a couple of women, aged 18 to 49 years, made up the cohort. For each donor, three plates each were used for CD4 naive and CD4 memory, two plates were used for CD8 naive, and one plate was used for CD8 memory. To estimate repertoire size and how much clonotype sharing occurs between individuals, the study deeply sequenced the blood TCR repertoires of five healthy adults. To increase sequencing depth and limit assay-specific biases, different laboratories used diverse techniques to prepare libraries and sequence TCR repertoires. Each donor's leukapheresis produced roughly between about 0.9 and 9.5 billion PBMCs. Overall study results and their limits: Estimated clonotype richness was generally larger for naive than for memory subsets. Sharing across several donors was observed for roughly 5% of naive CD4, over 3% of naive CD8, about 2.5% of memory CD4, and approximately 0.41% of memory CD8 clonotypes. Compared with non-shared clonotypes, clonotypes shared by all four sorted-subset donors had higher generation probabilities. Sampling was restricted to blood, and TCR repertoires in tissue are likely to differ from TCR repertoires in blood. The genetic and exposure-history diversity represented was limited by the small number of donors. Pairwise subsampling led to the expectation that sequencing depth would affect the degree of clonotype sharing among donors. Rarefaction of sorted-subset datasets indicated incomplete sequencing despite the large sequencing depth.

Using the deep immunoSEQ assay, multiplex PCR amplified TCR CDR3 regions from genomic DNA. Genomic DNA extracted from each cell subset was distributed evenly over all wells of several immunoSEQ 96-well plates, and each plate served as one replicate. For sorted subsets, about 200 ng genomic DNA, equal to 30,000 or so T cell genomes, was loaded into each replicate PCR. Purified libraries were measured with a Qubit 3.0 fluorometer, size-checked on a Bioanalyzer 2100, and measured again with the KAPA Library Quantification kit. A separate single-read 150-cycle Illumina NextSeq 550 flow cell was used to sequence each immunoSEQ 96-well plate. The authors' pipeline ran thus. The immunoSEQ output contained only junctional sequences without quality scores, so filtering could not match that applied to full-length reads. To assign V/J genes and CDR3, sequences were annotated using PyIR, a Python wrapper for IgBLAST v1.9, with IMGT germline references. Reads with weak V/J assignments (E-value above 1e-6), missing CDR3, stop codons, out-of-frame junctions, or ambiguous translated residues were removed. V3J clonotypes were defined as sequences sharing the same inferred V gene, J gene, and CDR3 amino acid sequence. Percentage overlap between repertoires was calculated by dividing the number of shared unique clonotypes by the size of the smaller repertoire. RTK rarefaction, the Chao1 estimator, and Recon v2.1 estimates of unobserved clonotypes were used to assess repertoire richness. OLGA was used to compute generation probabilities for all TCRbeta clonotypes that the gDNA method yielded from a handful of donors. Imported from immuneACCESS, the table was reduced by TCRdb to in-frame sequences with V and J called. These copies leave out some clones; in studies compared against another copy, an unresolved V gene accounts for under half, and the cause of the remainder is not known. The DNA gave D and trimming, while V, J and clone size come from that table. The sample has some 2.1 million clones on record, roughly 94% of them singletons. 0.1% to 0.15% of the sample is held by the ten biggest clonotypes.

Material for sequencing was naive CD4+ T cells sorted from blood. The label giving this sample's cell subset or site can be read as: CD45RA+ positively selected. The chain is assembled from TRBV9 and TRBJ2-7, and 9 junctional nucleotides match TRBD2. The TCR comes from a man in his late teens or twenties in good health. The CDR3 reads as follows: CASSVVASGAYEQYF. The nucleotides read TGTGCCAGCAGCGTAGTTGCTAGCGGGGCCTACGAGCAGTACTTC.